The present T cell receptor (beta chain) was sequenced within a study of blood T cell repertoires in COVID-19. Study-level information: The origin of the acute and convalescent COVID-19 samples was the United States, Italy and Spain.

A note on this clone: One end of the junction is discordant with germline, which a read error may explain.

How the authors handled the data: The assay estimated nucleated cells by amplifying reference gene primers. Generated by immunoSEQ multiplex PCR, the TCRdb table keeps only in-frame clones and is missing some. The DNA gave D and trimming, while V, J and clone size come from that table. This sample has approximately 240,000 clones, with approximately 90% found just once. CDR1 and CDR2 from the germline V gene are SSHAT and FNYEAQ (reference sequence). This CDR3 comprises 18 residues. Study members were between roughly 18 and 100 years old and lived in some 22 US regions. Clinical histories supplied by participants themselves formed the basis of cohort assignment.

The sequencing input was PBMCs or T cells enriched from blood (not recorded which). The clonotype comes from a woman in her thirties with acute COVID-19. J is TRBJ2-1 and V is TRBV7-7, with 13 bases matching TRBD2. Written as DNA, the CDR3 is TGTGCTAGCAGCCCGCGACTAGCGGGGGGCCTTTTGGGAAATGAGCAGTTCTTC. It codes for CASSPRLAGGLLGNEQFF.